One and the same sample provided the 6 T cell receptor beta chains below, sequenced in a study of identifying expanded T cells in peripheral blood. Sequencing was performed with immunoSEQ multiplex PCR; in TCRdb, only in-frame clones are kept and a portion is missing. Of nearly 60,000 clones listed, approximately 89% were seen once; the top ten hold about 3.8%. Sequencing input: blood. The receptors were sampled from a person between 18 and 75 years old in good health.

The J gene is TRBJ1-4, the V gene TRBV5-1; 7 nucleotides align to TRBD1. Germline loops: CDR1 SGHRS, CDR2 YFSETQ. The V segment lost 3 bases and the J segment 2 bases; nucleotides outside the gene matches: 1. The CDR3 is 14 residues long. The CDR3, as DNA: TGCGCCAGCAGCTGGGACAGTACTAATGAAAAACTGTTTTTT. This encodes CASSWDSTNEKLFF.

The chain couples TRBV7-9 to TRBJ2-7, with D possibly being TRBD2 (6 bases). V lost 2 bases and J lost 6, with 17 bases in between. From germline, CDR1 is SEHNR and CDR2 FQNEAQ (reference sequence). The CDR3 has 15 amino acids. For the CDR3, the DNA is TGTGCCAGCAGCTTACACTCTAGCGATCTCTCCGAGCAGTACTTC. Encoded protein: CASSLHSSDLSEQYF.

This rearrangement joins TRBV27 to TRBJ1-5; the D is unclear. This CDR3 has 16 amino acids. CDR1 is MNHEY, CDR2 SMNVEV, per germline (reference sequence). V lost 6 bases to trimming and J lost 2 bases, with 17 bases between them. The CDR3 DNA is TGTGCCAGCAGCCGCATGTATGGGTCGGGCAATCAGCCCCAGCATTTT. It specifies CASSRMYGSGNQPQHF.

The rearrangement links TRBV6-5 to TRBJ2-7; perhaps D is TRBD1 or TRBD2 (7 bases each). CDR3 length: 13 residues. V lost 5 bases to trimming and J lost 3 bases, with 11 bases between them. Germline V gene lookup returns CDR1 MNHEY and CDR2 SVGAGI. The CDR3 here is CASSPRGGYEQYF. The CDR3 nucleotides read TGTGCCAGCAGTCCCAGGGGGGGCTACGAGCAGTACTTC.

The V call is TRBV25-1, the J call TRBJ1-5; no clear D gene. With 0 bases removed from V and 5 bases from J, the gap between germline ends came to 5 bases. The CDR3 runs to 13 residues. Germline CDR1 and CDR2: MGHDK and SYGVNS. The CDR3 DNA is TGTGCCAGCAGTGAATATGAGGATCAGCCCCAGCATTTT. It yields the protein CASSEYEDQPQHF.

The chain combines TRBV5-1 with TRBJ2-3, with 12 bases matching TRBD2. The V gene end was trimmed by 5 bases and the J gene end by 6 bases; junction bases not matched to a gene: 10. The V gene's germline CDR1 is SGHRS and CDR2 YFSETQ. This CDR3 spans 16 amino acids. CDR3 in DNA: TGCGCCAGCAGAGAACTAGCGGGGGGACCTACCGATACGCAGTATTTT. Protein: CASRELAGGPTDTQYF.